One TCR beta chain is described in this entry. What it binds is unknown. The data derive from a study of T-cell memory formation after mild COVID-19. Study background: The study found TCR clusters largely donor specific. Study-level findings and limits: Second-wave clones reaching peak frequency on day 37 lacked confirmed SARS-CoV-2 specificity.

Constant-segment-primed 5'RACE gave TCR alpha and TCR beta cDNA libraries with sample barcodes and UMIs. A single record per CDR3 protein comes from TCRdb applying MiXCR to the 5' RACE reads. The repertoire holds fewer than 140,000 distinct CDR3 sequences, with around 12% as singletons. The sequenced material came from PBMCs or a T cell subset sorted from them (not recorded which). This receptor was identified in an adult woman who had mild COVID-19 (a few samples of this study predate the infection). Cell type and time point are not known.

The CDR3 is CASSLMGGSYEQYF. CDR3 DNA sequence: TGTGCCAGCAGTTTAATGGGGGGATCCTACGAGCAGTACTTC. The chain links TRBV27 to TRBJ2-7, with TRBD2 as a possible D gene (6 bases). This CDR3 contains 14 residues. Germline loops: CDR1 MNHEY, CDR2 SMNVEV (reference sequence). Trimming took off 2 bases at V and 1 base at J, with 9 bases between the two ends.